This T cell receptor beta chain was observed in a study of blood T cells in healthy people across ages. Study results and caveats: Unsorted PBMC input precluded a conclusive naive versus antigen-experienced comparison.

The authors ran a second PCR of about 7 to 12 cycles using a sample-barcoded 5' primer and a J-beta primer mix. Every molecule of cDNA carried a tag from a template-switch adaptor with 12 random nucleotides. Each CDR3 protein gets one entry after TCRdb re-called the 5' RACE reads with MiXCR. The profile shows fewer than 950,000 distinct CDR3 sequences, around 36% of them singletons. This CDR3 region has 15 residues. Germline values: CDR1 LGHNA, CDR2 YNFKEQ. V shed 0 bases and J shed 6 bases, with 12 bases lying between them. Healthy individuals of Caucasian origin from Russia, aged about 6 to 100, served as donors. Notes on this clonotype: The antigen is undetermined.

This chain connects TRBV4-2 to TRBJ1-5; no clear D gene. The sequencing sample was made of blood. The sequence was collected from a young man in good health. This chain's CDR3 is CASSQEGGAGQPQHF. The CDR3 DNA is TGTGCCAGCAGCCAAGAGGGCGGCGCCGGTCAGCCCCAGCATTTT.